These 20 T cell receptor beta chains were all obtained from the same sample, sequenced in a study of naive and memory T cell subsets. Two oligonucleotides, mixed equimolar, formed the beta constant-region primer covering TRBC1 and TRBC2. TCRdb used MiXCR to reprocess the UMI-ligation and nested PCR reads, holding one entry per CDR3 protein. The sample carries fewer than 40,000 distinct CDR3 sequences, 10% to 15% recorded once. The material sequenced was effector memory CD4+ T cells from blood. Subset defined: effector memory, CD45RA- CD27-. The receptors derive from a human donor in good health.

This clonotype appeared a few times. The CDR3 sequence is CASSLELADQETQYF. CDR3 DNA: TGTGCCAGCAGCTTGGAGCTAGCGGACCAAGAGACCCAGTACTTC. This chain links TRBV5-6 with TRBJ2-5; 7 positions match TRBD2. Germline CDR1 and CDR2: SGHDT and YYEEEE. V shed 0 bases and J 0 bases; nucleotides not matched to a gene: 2. This CDR3 contains 15 residues.

The chain uses TRBV7-9 and TRBJ2-3; 11 bases align to TRBD1. With 5 bases clipped from V and 4 bases from J, the junction kept 5 bases outside the gene matches. The germline V gene encodes CDR1 SEHNR and CDR2 FQNEAQ (reference sequence). The length of the CDR3 is 15 residues. In nucleotides, the CDR3 is TGTGCCAGCAGCCCGGGACAGGGGGTCTCAGATACGCAGTATTTT. Amino acids: CASSPGQGVSDTQYF.

This clonotype was detected many times. This sequence joins TRBV23-1 and TRBJ2-1, with 10 nucleotides matching TRBD2. TRBV23-1 is an ORF; its function is uncertain. CDR3 length equals 15 residues. The V segment lost 4 bases and the J segment 10 bases; nucleotides outside the gene matches: 10. The chain's CDR3 is CASSRSLAGDREQFF. CDR3 nucleotide sequence: TGCGCCAGCAGTCGGAGTCTAGCGGGAGATAGGGAGCAGTTCTTC.

The V call is TRBV5-8, the J call TRBJ2-1; D not certain. Germline V gene sequence: CDR1 SGHTS, CDR2 YDEGEE. The CDR3 is 16 amino acids. Trimming left V 0 bases short and J 6 bases short, with 16 bases between. This chain's CDR3 is CASSLAWVATVNEQFF. The CDR3 DNA is TGTGCCAGCAGCTTGGCCTGGGTGGCCACGGTCAATGAGCAGTTCTTC.

The rearrangement links TRBV27 to TRBJ2-2, with 9 positions matching TRBD2. V trimming: 5 bases; J trimming: 4 bases; junction bases outside the gene matches: 5. The CDR3 totals 15 residues. The germline V gene encodes CDR1 MNHEY and CDR2 SMNVEV (reference sequence). The DNA of the CDR3 is TGTGCCAGCAGTGCTAGCGGGACGGGCACCGGGGAGCTGTTTTTT. It translates to CASSASGTGTGELFF.

The chain is built from TRBV5-4 and TRBJ1-1; maybe TRBD1 (5 bases). Germline V lookup: CDR1 SGHNT, CDR2 YYREEE (reference sequence). The CDR3 covers 14 residues. Between the trimmed V and J ends, which lost 1 base and 5 bases, there was a span of 12 bases. In nucleotides, the CDR3 is TGTGCCAGCAGCTTGAAAGGGGTACGGACTGAAGCTTTCTTT. Its translation is CASSLKGVRTEAFF.

This chain uses TRBV5-8 with TRBJ2-4; D possibly corresponds to TRBD2 (5 bases). The CDR3 sequence is 13 residues long. The germline V gene encodes CDR1 SGHTS and CDR2 YDEGEE. Trimming left V 1 base short and J 6 bases short, with 8 bases between. The CDR3 nucleotides are TGTGCCAGCAGCTTGACTAGAATAAACATTCAGTACTTC. This translates into CASSLTRINIQYF.

This clonotype was seen only a few times. V and J are TRBV14 and TRBJ2-2; D unclear. This CDR3 has 15 amino acids. V was pared by 3 bases and J by 6 bases, with 14 bases between. Germline V gives CDR1 SGHDN, CDR2 FVKESK. The CDR3 region is CASSQGQRWSGELFF. The CDR3 coding sequence is TGTGCCAGCAGCCAGGGCCAGCGTTGGTCCGGGGAGCTGTTTTTT.

The chain's CDR3 is CASSPGRGASYEQYF. DNA of the CDR3: TGCGCCAGCAGCCCGGGACGGGGGGCCTCCTACGAGCAGTACTTC. The chain combines TRBV5-1 with TRBJ2-7; the D gene is possibly TRBD2 (7 bases). This CDR3 comprises 15 residues. Trimming removed 4 bases at V and 0 bases at J, with 14 bases between. Germline CDR1 is SGHRS and CDR2 is YFSETQ.

For the CDR3, the DNA is TGCAGCGTTGATTGGGGCAGTTCGCAGCATTTT. It translates to CSVDWGSSQHF. The rearrangement uses TRBV29-1 and TRBJ1-5; tentative D call: TRBD1 (5 bases). This CDR3 region has 11 residues. V lost 3 bases and J lost 13, with 13 bases in between. CDR1 is SQVTM and CDR2 is ANQGSEA in the germline V gene.

CDR3 amino acids: CSANKVGAYEQYF. As DNA, the CDR3 is TGCAGTGCTAATAAGGTGGGAGCCTACGAGCAGTACTTC. This chain uses TRBV20-1 with TRBJ2-7, with D possibly TRBD2 on 5 matching bases. CDR1 DFQATT and CDR2 SNEGSKA come from the germline V gene (reference sequence). CDR3 length: 13 amino acids. Between the trimmed V and J ends, which lost 4 bases and 2 bases, there was a span of 12 bases.

A word on this clonotype: Just one base apart from a much larger clone, this may be a read error. V is TRBV20-1 and J is TRBJ2-1; D gene unclear. Germline V gene data show CDR1 as DFQATT and CDR2 as SNEGSKA (reference sequence). The V gene lost 6 bases and the J gene lost 2 bases, with 8 bases spanning the gap. The CDR3 totals 12 residues. Here the CDR3 reads CSAKPAYNEQFF. The CDR3 DNA follows: TGCAGTGCCAAACCGGCCTACAATGAGCAGTTCTTC.

This clonotype is judged medium-sized. This chain connects TRBV28 to TRBJ2-6; D not certain. The CDR3 totals 12 residues. Trimming removed 7 bases from V and 7 bases from J, with 8 bases in between. CDR1 is MDHEN and CDR2 is SYDVKM in the germline V gene. Here the CDR3 reads CASTFGANVLTF. The CDR3 region has the DNA TGTGCCAGCACCTTCGGAGCCAACGTCCTGACTTTC. Full variable domain (missing parts from reference TRBV28 and TRBJ2-6): DVKVTQSSRYLVKRTGEKVFLECVQDMDHENMFWYRQDPGLGLRLIYFSYDVKMKEKGDIPEGYSVSREKKERFSLILESASTNQTSMYLCASTFGANVLTFGAGSRLTVL.

The chain carries TRBV2 and TRBJ2-2; tentatively, D is TRBD1 or TRBD2 (5 bases each). The V and J ends lost 2 bases and 4 bases respectively, with 11 bases between them. The CDR3 consists of 15 residues. The V gene's germline CDR1 is SNHLY and CDR2 FYNNEI. The CDR3 region is CASSEQGRSTGELFF. The DNA of the CDR3 is TGTGCCAGCAGTGAACAGGGACGATCCACCGGGGAGCTGTTTTTT.

This clonotype has more than one count but fewer than ten. The rearrangement uses TRBV19 and TRBJ1-5; 7 bases agree with TRBD1. Germline CDR1 is LNHDA and CDR2 is SQIVND (reference sequence). Losses at the gene ends were 6 bases for V and 7 bases for J; bases not matched to a gene: 6. This CDR3 comprises 13 residues. The CDR3 sequence is CASSVTGLQPQHF. CDR3 DNA sequence: TGTGCCAGTAGCGTGACAGGGTTACAGCCCCAGCATTTT.

This sequence joins TRBV12-3 or TRBV12-4 and TRBJ2-1; no definite D call. The CDR3 has 12 amino acids. V lost 4 bases and J lost 9, with 10 bases in between. DNA for the CDR3: TGTGCCAGCAGTTGGGCTAGAGGTGAGCAGTTCTTC. This encodes CASSWARGEQFF.

The gene calls are TRBV27 and TRBJ2-7, with TRBD1 as a possible D gene (7 bases). The CDR3 contains 14 residues. Looked up from germline, CDR1 is MNHEY and CDR2 is SMNVEV (reference sequence). V lost 11 bases and J lost 5, with 22 bases in between. The CDR3 region is CASSLEQGRNEQYF. The CDR3 DNA sequence: TGTGCCTCCAGTTTAGAACAGGGGAGGAACGAGCAGTACTTC.

There are many counts of this clonotype. This chain links TRBV28 with TRBJ2-6; 10 bases match TRBD1. The CDR3 totals 16 residues. V lost 6 bases and J lost 6; bases outside the gene matches: 8. Germline V gene data show CDR1 as MDHEN and CDR2 as SYDVKM. The chain's CDR3 is CASRRQGAAEANVLTF. Written as DNA, the CDR3 is TGTGCCAGCAGAAGACAGGGGGCGGCTGAGGCCAACGTCCTGACTTTC.

The rearrangement uses TRBV29-1 and TRBJ1-1; D uncertain. Trimming shortened V by 5 bases and J by 2 bases, and 15 bases separated the two germline ends. The CDR3 length is 14 residues. The germline V gene has CDR1 SQVTM and CDR2 ANQGSEA. CDR3 region: CSVRGTGINTEAFF. CDR3 in DNA: TGCAGCGTTCGAGGAACGGGGATTAACACTGAAGCTTTCTTT.

There are a few counts of this clonotype. The chain joins TRBV4-1 to TRBJ2-7; 9 bases map to TRBD1. With 3 bases clipped from V and 4 bases from J, the junction kept 4 bases outside the gene matches. This CDR3 spans 14 amino acids. Per germline, CDR1 MGHRA and CDR2 YSYEKL. CDR3 loop: CASSQGQGTYEQYF. The CDR3 DNA reads as TGCGCCAGCAGCCAGGGACAGGGTACGTACGAGCAGTACTTC.